Described below is a single T cell receptor (beta chain) sequence and its context. The antigen this receptor binds is unknown. No clone much larger than this one lies a single base away; base qualities are absent. The roughly 39 donors, aged about 6 to 95 years, were systemically healthy Caucasian individuals from Russia. Ten milliliters of peripheral blood were drawn from each donor into EDTA-treated Vacutainer tubes. PBMCs were isolated by Ficoll-Paque density-gradient centrifugation, with at least 6 million obtained per sample. Trizol reagent was used to extract total RNA from PBMCs, with at least 5.5 micrograms per sample. For every donor, flow cytometry on a PBMC aliquot measured the percentage of naive CD45RAhigh/CD27high T cells. The method was 5' RACE. Sequencing was carried out with an Illumina HiSeq 2500. A second PCR of roughly 7 to 11 cycles was performed with a sample-barcoded 5' primer and a J-beta primer mix. A unique molecular identifier was introduced onto each TCR beta cDNA molecule by a template-switch 5' adaptor carrying 12 random nucleotides. Each sample yielded at least 3 million CDR3-containing paired-end reads. The Mint cDNA synthesis kit, primed by a TRBC-specific oligonucleotide, was used to synthesize first-strand cDNA from all RNA. All cDNA was treated with uracil-DNA glycosylase and then went through a first 18-cycle PCR with the universal primers M1SS and BC2_uni_R. On the study's bioinformatics: For normalization, 1 million high-quality reads, each with a distinct molecular identifier, were randomly selected from each sample. Instead of being binned into consensus sequences, reads with shared molecular identifiers were discarded. MiTCR, with a Q25 quality threshold and the strictest error-elimination algorithm, was used for CDR3 identification, clonotype clustering and error correction. Lower-bound total TCR beta diversity was estimated with a nonparametric unseen species model using Euler transformation. The public reads were reanalyzed by TCRdb: fastp trimming at Q25, MiXCR alignment, in-frame beta chains only. CDR3 protein duplicates are merged, each entry listing the most common genes and DNA. TCRdb's processing, not the study's, gives the V and J calls here. The sample table contains 350,000 to 450,000 distinct CDR3 sequences; only one count was recorded for roughly half of them. The top ten constitute 51% of the sample.

The sample comes from a study of blood T cells in healthy people across ages (dated by TCRdb to between 2014 and 2017). Study-level background: In model experiments, template switching captured about one uniquely barcoded TCR beta cDNA molecule for every two T cells. Donors were grouped into four age groups: young (average 16 years), middle-aged (roughly 40), aged (about 60) and long-lived (over 80). The study measured age-related changes in TCR beta repertoire diversity using deep sequencing normalized with unique cDNA molecular identifiers. The study analyzed two additional independent replicas of 1 million unique cDNA reads from the same blood draw for two donors, one aged 18 to 30 and one aged 80 or older. Donors of different ages were randomly distributed across sequencing lanes to avoid experimental bias. Broad study findings and their caveats: There was a strong correlation between observed TCR beta diversity and the percentage of naive T cells measured by flow cytometry. Because profiling used bulk unsorted PBMCs, naive and antigen-experienced compartments could not be compared conclusively. The long-lived group showed more naive CD4+ T cells, fewer expanded clones and increased TCR diversity than the aged group, suggesting age selection. Observed TCR beta diversity per million T cells fell roughly linearly with age, and a significant reduction was already apparent by age approximately 41. Because donor CMV infection status was unknown, age-related changes in expanded clonotypes were potentially confounded. Total diversity estimates from one million sequenced T cells were considered lower bounds and underestimates.

The germline V end is reduced by 5 bases and the J end by 6 bases; junction bases left unmatched: 4. The germline V gene specifies MNHEY as CDR1 and SVGEGT as CDR2. The cysteine opens and the phenylalanine closes a CDR3 of 14 amino acids. Only CDR3 DNA remains: 42 bases, in frame from the first base. This TCR was sampled from a man aged 55 to 70 in good health. The rearrangement combines TRBV6-2 or TRBV6-3 with TRBJ1-5; 10 central nucleotides agree with TRBD1. Sequencing was performed on blood. The CDR3: CASSPRTGGQPQHF. Here is the DNA: TGTGCCAGCAGTCCGCGGACAGGGGGTCAGCCCCAGCATTTT.